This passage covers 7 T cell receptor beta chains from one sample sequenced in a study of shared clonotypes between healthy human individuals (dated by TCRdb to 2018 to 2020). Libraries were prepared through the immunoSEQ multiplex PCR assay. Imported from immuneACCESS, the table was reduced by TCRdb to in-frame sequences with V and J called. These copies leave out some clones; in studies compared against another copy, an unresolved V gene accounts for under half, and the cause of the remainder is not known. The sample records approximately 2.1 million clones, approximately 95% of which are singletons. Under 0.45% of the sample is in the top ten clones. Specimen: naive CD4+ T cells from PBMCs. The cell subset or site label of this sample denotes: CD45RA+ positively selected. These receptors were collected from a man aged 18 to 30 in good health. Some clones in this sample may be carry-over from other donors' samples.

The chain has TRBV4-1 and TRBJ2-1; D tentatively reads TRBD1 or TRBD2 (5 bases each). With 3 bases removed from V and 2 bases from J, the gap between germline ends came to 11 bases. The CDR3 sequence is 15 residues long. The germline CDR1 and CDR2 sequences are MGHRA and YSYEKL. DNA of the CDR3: TGCGCCAGCAGCCAGGGGGAGTCGACCTACAATGAGCAGTTCTTC. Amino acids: CASSQGESTYNEQFF.

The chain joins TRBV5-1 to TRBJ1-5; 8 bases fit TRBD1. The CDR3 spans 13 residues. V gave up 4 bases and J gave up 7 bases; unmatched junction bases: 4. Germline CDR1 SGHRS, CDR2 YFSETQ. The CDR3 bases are TGCGCCAGCAGCCCACAGGGGGAGCAGCCCCAGCATTTT. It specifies CASSPQGEQPQHF.

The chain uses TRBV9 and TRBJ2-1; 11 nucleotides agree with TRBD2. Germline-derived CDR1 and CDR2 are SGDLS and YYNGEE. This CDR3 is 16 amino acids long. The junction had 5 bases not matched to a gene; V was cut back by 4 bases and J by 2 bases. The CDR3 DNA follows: TGTGCCAGCAGCTTAGGGACTAGCGGTGCCTACAATGAGCAGTTCTTC. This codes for CASSLGTSGAYNEQFF.

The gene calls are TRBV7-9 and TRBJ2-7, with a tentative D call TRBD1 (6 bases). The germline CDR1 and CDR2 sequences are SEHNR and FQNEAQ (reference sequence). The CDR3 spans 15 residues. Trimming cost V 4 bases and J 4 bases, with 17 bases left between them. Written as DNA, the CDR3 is TGTGCCAGCAGCTCGGACAGTCGTGCGCATTACGAGCAGTACTTC. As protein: CASSSDSRAHYEQYF. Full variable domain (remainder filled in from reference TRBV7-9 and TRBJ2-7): DTGVSQNPRHKITKRGQNVTFRCDPISEHNRLYWYRQTLGQGPEFLTYFQNEAQLEKSRLLSDRFSAERPKGSFSTLEIQRTEQGDSAMYLCASSSDSRAHYEQYFGPGTRLTVT.

The CDR3 DNA reads TGTGCCAGCAGTGTGAGGGGGATCAGCTCCTACGAGCAGTACTTC. This gives the protein CASSVRGISSYEQYF. V gene TRBV6-1 combines with J gene TRBJ2-7, with a weak D call TRBD1 (6 bases). V was cut by 4 bases and J by 0 bases, with 13 bases left in between. CDR1 and CDR2 (germline): MNHNS, SASEGT. The CDR3 consists of 15 residues.

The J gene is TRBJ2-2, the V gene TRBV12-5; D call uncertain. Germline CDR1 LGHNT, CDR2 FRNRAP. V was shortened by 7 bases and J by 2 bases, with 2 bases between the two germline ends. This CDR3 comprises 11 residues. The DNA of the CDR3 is TGTGCTAGTGCCAACACCGGGGAGCTGTTTTTT. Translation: CASANTGELFF.

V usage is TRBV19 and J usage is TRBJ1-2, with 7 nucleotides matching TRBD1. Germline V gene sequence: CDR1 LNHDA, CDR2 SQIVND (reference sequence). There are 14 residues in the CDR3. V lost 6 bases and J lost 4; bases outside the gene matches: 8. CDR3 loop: CASSTSGQLYGYTF. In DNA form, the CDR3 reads TGTGCCAGTAGCACCTCGGGACAGCTCTATGGCTACACCTTC.